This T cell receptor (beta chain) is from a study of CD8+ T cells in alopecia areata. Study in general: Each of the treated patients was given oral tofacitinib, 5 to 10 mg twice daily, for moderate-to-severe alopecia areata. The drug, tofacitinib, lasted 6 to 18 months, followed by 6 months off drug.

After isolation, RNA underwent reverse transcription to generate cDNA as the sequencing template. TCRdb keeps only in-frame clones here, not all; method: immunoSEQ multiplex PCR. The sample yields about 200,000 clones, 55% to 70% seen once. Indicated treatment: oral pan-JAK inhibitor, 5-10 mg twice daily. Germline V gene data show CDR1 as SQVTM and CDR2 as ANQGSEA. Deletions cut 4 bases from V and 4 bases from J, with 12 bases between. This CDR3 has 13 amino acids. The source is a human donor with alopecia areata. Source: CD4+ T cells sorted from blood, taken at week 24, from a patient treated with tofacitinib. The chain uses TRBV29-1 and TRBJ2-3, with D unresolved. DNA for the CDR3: TGCAGCGTTGGTCGGACGGGTGCAGATACGCAGTATTTT. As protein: CSVGRTGADTQYF.